This is a list of T cell receptor beta chains from one sample in a study of cytomegalovirus exposure and HLA in healthy donors. Sequencing was performed with immunoSEQ multiplex PCR; in TCRdb, only in-frame clones are kept and a portion is missing. This sample yields 150,000 to 200,000 clones, of which nearly 90% are seen a single time; 4.2% belongs to the top ten. Sequenced input: PBMCs. These receptor sequences come from a man in his late teens or twenties in good health and CMV-seropositive. Each CDR3 is given with its conserved first and last residue. Fields, in order: V gene, D gene, J gene, clone size, CDR3 DNA, CDR3 protein. The D gene is left open where the match is weak. The size entry is marked missing in some rows and otherwise reads once, few, many or a size class.

v_gene: TRBV5-1; d_gene: TRBD2; j_gene: TRBJ2-3; abundance: -; CDR3nt: TGCGCCAGCAGCTCTGGACTAGCGGGAAGCACAGATACGCAGTATTTT; CDR3aa: CASSSGLAGSTDTQYF
v_gene: TRBV12-5; d_gene: -; j_gene: TRBJ1-5; abundance: -; CDR3nt: TGTGCTAGTGGTTTACGGGGGGGGAGCAATCAGCCCCAGCATTTT; CDR3aa: CASGLRGGSNQPQHF
v_gene: TRBV5-1; d_gene: TRBD2; j_gene: TRBJ2-3; abundance: -; CDR3nt: TGCGCCAGCAGGAGCGGGACCACTGATACGCAGTATTTT; CDR3aa: CASRSGTTDTQYF
v_gene: TRBV5-1; d_gene: TRBD2; j_gene: TRBJ2-1; abundance: -; CDR3nt: TGCGCCAGCAGCATGGCTAGCGGTACCTACAATGAGCAGTTCTTC; CDR3aa: CASSMASGTYNEQFF
v_gene: TRBV29-1; d_gene: TRBD2; j_gene: TRBJ2-1; abundance: -; CDR3nt: TGCAGCGTTGAAGGGACTAGCGGGAGTAACAATGAGCAGTTCTTC; CDR3aa: CSVEGTSGSNNEQFF
v_gene: TRBV5-1; d_gene: TRBD2; j_gene: TRBJ2-3; abundance: once; CDR3nt: TGCGCCAGCAGCTTAGGGGAGGGCTTCACAGATACGCAGTATTTT; CDR3aa: CASSLGEGFTDTQYF
v_gene: TRBV5-4; d_gene: -; j_gene: TRBJ2-6; abundance: -; CDR3nt: TGTGCCAGCAGCTTGGCAAGCAGGGTGGGCCTCTCTGGGGCCAACGTCCTGACTTTC; CDR3aa: CASSLASRVGLSGANVLTF
v_gene: TRBV9; d_gene: TRBD2; j_gene: TRBJ2-5; abundance: -; CDR3nt: TGTGCCAGCAGCCTCGGGAGGGCGGAGACCCAGTACTTC; CDR3aa: CASSLGRAETQYF
v_gene: TRBV5-4; d_gene: -; j_gene: TRBJ2-4; abundance: -; CDR3nt: TGTGCCAGCAGCTCAAAAGGGGCAGACATTCAGTACTTC; CDR3aa: CASSSKGADIQYF
v_gene: TRBV4-1; d_gene: TRBD1; j_gene: TRBJ2-1; abundance: -; CDR3nt: TGCGCCAGCAGCCAGGACAGGGGAAGTGACATTGAGCAGTTCTTC; CDR3aa: CASSQDRGSDIEQFF
v_gene: TRBV2; d_gene: -; j_gene: TRBJ2-2; abundance: -; CDR3nt: TGTGCCAGCAAGCCACTAGCCGTCGGGGAGCTGTTTTTT; CDR3aa: CASKPLAVGELFF
v_gene: TRBV6-5; d_gene: TRBD2; j_gene: TRBJ2-7; abundance: -; CDR3nt: TGTGCCAGCAGTTACCTAGCGGGAGTAGGGGAGCAGTACTTC; CDR3aa: CASSYLAGVGEQYF
v_gene: TRBV6-5; d_gene: TRBD2; j_gene: TRBJ2-3; abundance: -; CDR3nt: TGTGCCAGCAGTTACCGGCGGGAGACAGATACGCAGTATTTT; CDR3aa: CASSYRRETDTQYF
v_gene: TRBV13; d_gene: TRBD2; j_gene: TRBJ2-4; abundance: -; CDR3nt: TGTGCCAGCAGTTCGACGGGACTAGCGGGGCCACTAGCCAAAAACATTCAGTACTTC; CDR3aa: CASSSTGLAGPLAKNIQYF
v_gene: TRBV2; d_gene: TRBD1; j_gene: TRBJ1-1; abundance: -; CDR3nt: TGTGCCAGCAGTTCACAGGGGGCGAACACTGAAGCTTTCTTT; CDR3aa: CASSSQGANTEAFF
v_gene: TRBV9; d_gene: TRBD1; j_gene: TRBJ2-7; abundance: -; CDR3nt: TGTGCCAGCAGCGTAGAGGGACAGGGAATACAGGAGCAGTACTTC; CDR3aa: CASSVEGQGIQEQYF
v_gene: TRBV6-4; d_gene: -; j_gene: TRBJ1-1; abundance: -; CDR3nt: TGTGCCAGCAGTGAGCAACAGGGTACCGAAGCTTTCTTT; CDR3aa: CASSEQQGTEAFF
v_gene: TRBV9; d_gene: TRBD2; j_gene: TRBJ2-5; abundance: -; CDR3nt: TGTGCCAGCAGCGTAGCTACGGGGGGTATTCAAGAGACCCAGTACTTC; CDR3aa: CASSVATGGIQETQYF
v_gene: TRBV10-1; d_gene: TRBD1; j_gene: TRBJ2-7; abundance: -; CDR3nt: TGCGCCAGCAGGCATATGGGACAGGGGGCGACGGGAGGATGCTACGAGCAGTACTTC; CDR3aa: CASRHMGQGATGGCYEQYF
v_gene: TRBV18; d_gene: TRBD1; j_gene: TRBJ1-2; abundance: -; CDR3nt: TGTGCCAGCTCACCACTGGGACCGGGACAGGGGGACTATGGCTACACCTTC; CDR3aa: CASSPLGPGQGDYGYTF
v_gene: TRBV15; d_gene: TRBD1; j_gene: TRBJ2-2; abundance: -; CDR3nt: TGTGCCACCAGCAGAAGGTCCCTCCGGGACAGGGCCGGGGAGCTGTTTTTT; CDR3aa: CATSRRSLRDRAGELFF
v_gene: TRBV27; d_gene: TRBD2; j_gene: TRBJ2-3; abundance: -; CDR3nt: TGTGCCAGCAGTCACCTCAGGGTAGCGGGAGATGCAGATACGCAGTATTTT; CDR3aa: CASSHLRVAGDADTQYF
v_gene: TRBV7-8; d_gene: -; j_gene: TRBJ2-2; abundance: -; CDR3nt: TGTGCCAGCAGCTTTGGGACTTACACCGGGGAGCTGTTTTTT; CDR3aa: CASSFGTYTGELFF
v_gene: TRBV29-1; d_gene: -; j_gene: TRBJ2-3; abundance: -; CDR3nt: TGCAGCGCCGGAGGGAACACAGATACGCAGTATTTT; CDR3aa: CSAGGNTDTQYF
v_gene: TRBV5-1; d_gene: TRBD1; j_gene: TRBJ2-5; abundance: -; CDR3nt: TGCGCCAGCAGCTTTACAGGGGTGGAGACCCAGTACTTC; CDR3aa: CASSFTGVETQYF
v_gene: TRBV4-1; d_gene: -; j_gene: TRBJ2-2; abundance: -; CDR3nt: TGCGCCAGCAGCCAAGACAGGGGAACCTACAACACCGGGGAGCTGTTTTTT; CDR3aa: CASSQDRGTYNTGELFF
v_gene: TRBV9; d_gene: -; j_gene: TRBJ2-4; abundance: -; CDR3nt: TGTGCCAGCAGCGGAACAGGGCTGAACATTCAGTACTTC; CDR3aa: CASSGTGLNIQYF
v_gene: TRBV19; d_gene: -; j_gene: TRBJ1-2; abundance: few; CDR3nt: TGTGCCAGTAGTTCTATGACTAATAACTATGGCTACACCTTC; CDR3aa: CASSSMTNNYGYTF
v_gene: TRBV5-6; d_gene: -; j_gene: TRBJ2-5; abundance: -; CDR3nt: TGTGCCAGCAGCTTAAGCGAGACCCAGTACTTC; CDR3aa: CASSLSETQYF
v_gene: TRBV19; d_gene: TRBD1; j_gene: TRBJ2-1; abundance: -; CDR3nt: TGTGCCAGTAGACGATCAGGGGGTTATTCCTACAATGAGCAGTTCTTC; CDR3aa: CASRRSGGYSYNEQFF
v_gene: TRBV11-2; d_gene: -; j_gene: TRBJ2-1; abundance: -; CDR3nt: TGTGCCAGCAGCAAGGGGCCCTACAATGAGCAGTTCTTC; CDR3aa: CASSKGPYNEQFF
v_gene: TRBV30; d_gene: TRBD2; j_gene: TRBJ2-7; abundance: once; CDR3nt: TGTGCCTGGAGTAGACTAGCGCGGGAGCAGTACTTC; CDR3aa: CAWSRLAREQYF
v_gene: TRBV27; d_gene: -; j_gene: TRBJ2-7; abundance: once; CDR3nt: TGTGCCAGCAGTTTAAGCGTTAGACACGAGCAGTACTTC; CDR3aa: CASSLSVRHEQYF
v_gene: TRBV2; d_gene: TRBD1; j_gene: TRBJ1-3; abundance: -; CDR3nt: TGTGCCAGCAGGTTTGACCAGGGGGCTGGAAACACCATATATTTT; CDR3aa: CASRFDQGAGNTIYF
v_gene: TRBV7-9; d_gene: TRBD1; j_gene: TRBJ2-7; abundance: -; CDR3nt: TGTGCCAGCAGCCCCCAGGGGGCGCACGAGCAGTACTTC; CDR3aa: CASSPQGAHEQYF
v_gene: TRBV20-1; d_gene: -; j_gene: TRBJ2-1; abundance: -; CDR3nt: TGCAGTGCGTCCGACAATGAGCAGTTCTTC; CDR3aa: CSASDNEQFF
v_gene: TRBV5-6; d_gene: -; j_gene: TRBJ2-5; abundance: once; CDR3nt: TGTGCCAGCAGGGGGGTCGACAGGCCCCAAGAGACCCAGTACTTC; CDR3aa: CASRGVDRPQETQYF
v_gene: TRBV27; d_gene: TRBD1; j_gene: TRBJ1-1; abundance: -; CDR3nt: TGTGCCAGCAGTCCCGGGACAGCCAAGAACACTGAAGCTTTCTTT; CDR3aa: CASSPGTAKNTEAFF
v_gene: TRBV2; d_gene: TRBD1; j_gene: TRBJ2-1; abundance: once; CDR3nt: TGTGCCAGCAGTGGGACAGGAGACAATGAGCAGTTCTTC; CDR3aa: CASSGTGDNEQFF
v_gene: TRBV4-1; d_gene: TRBD2; j_gene: TRBJ2-1; abundance: -; CDR3nt: TGCGCCAGCAGCCAAAGCGGGAGCTCCTACAATGAGCAGTTCTTC; CDR3aa: CASSQSGSSYNEQFF
v_gene: TRBV9; d_gene: -; j_gene: TRBJ2-7; abundance: once; CDR3nt: TGTGCCAGCAGCGTAGACCCAGGGTCCTACGAGCAGTACTTC; CDR3aa: CASSVDPGSYEQYF
v_gene: TRBV10-3; d_gene: TRBD1; j_gene: TRBJ1-2; abundance: -; CDR3nt: TGTGCCATCAGTGTGCCGAACAGGGGAAGTGGCTATGGCTACACCTTC; CDR3aa: CAISVPNRGSGYGYTF
v_gene: TRBV5-1; d_gene: -; j_gene: TRBJ2-1; abundance: -; CDR3nt: TGCGCCAGCAGCTCCGGGAGAACCTACAATGAGCAGTTCTTC; CDR3aa: CASSSGRTYNEQFF